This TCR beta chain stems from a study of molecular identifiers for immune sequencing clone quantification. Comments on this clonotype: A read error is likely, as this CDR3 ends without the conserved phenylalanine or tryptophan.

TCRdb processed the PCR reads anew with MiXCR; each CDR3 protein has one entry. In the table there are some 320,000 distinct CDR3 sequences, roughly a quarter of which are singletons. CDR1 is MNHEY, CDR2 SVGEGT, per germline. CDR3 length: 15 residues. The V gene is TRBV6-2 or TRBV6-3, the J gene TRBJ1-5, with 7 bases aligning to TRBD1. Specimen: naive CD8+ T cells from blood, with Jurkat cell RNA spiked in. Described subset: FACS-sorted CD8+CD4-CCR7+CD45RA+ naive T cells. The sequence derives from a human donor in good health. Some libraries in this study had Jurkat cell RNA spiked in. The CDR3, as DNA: TGTGCGAGCAGTCCGCAGGGGGGGGGAGATCAGCGCCAGCATGTT. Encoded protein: CASSPQGGGDQRQHV.